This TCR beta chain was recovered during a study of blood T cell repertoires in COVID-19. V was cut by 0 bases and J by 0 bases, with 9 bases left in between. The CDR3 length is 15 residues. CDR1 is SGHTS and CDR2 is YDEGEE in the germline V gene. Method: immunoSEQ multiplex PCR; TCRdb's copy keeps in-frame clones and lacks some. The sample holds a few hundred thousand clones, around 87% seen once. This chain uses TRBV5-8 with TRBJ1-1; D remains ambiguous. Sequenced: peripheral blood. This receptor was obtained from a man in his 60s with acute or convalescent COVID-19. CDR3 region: CASSLGRVMNTEAFF. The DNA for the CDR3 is TGTGCCAGCAGCTTGGGGAGGGTCATGAACACTGAAGCTTTCTTT.